Shown below are 9 T cell receptor beta chains from a single sample sequenced in a study of cytomegalovirus exposure and HLA in healthy donors. PCR employed 60 Vbeta and 13 Jbeta primers. Sequencing was performed with immunoSEQ multiplex PCR; in TCRdb, only in-frame clones are kept and a portion is missing. The data contain 130,000 to 150,000 clones, 70% to 75% of them singletons. Material for sequencing was PBMCs. Every receptor here comes from a human donor in good health.

The genes are TRBV5-1 and TRBJ1-2; 9 bases are a match to TRBD1. Germline V CDR1 and CDR2: SGHRS, YFSETQ. After removal of 4 bases from V and 7 bases from J, the junction contained 14 bases not matched to a gene. The CDR3 sequence is 16 residues long. The CDR3 DNA follows: TGCGCCAGCAGCCAGGGGCCCGGGACAGGGAAGACTGGCTACACCTTC. Translated: CASSQGPGTGKTGYTF.

CDR3 protein: CASRTTGKGTDTQYF. The CDR3 DNA reads as TGTGCCAGCAGGACGACAGGGAAGGGTACAGATACGCAGTATTTT. This sequence joins TRBV6-5 and TRBJ2-3; TRBD1 aligns across 7 bases. The CDR3 covers 15 residues. Germline-derived CDR1 and CDR2 are MNHEY and SVGAGI. V shed 6 bases, J shed 3 bases, and the junction held 9 bases outside the gene matches.

The chain couples TRBV7-3 to TRBJ2-3; D is possibly TRBD2 (5 bases). V was cut by 5 bases and J by 2 bases, with 8 bases left in between. The germline gives CDR1 SGHTA, CDR2 FQGTGA. CDR3 length equals 13 residues. In nucleotides, the CDR3 is TGTGCCAGCAGCACGGACTTCACAGATACGCAGTATTTT. It yields the protein CASSTDFTDTQYF.

V is TRBV28 and J is TRBJ1-1; a possible D gene is TRBD1 (5 bases). This CDR3 has 13 amino acids. CDR1 is MDHEN and CDR2 is SYDVKM in the germline V gene. DNA for the CDR3: TGTCGGTGGGGCGCTCCCATGAACACTGAAGCTTTCTTT. The encoded protein is CRWGAPMNTEAFF.

The rearrangement uses TRBV7-3 and TRBJ1-1, with a possible D match to TRBD1 (6 bases). CDR1 and CDR2 (germline): SGHTA, FQGTGA. V was cut by 5 bases and J by 1 base, with 8 bases left in between. There are 13 residues in the CDR3. CDR3 in DNA: TGTGCCAGCAGCCTCAGGGGGAACACTGAAGCTTTCTTT. This gives the protein CASSLRGNTEAFF.

The genes are TRBV7-8 and TRBJ1-5, with 9 bases identical to TRBD1. Germline V gene data show CDR1 as SGHVS and CDR2 as FQNEAQ. There are 17 residues in the CDR3. V shed 2 bases, J shed 7 bases, and the junction held 12 bases outside the gene matches. CDR3 amino acids: CASSLLYQDRGQQPQHF. The CDR3 DNA follows: TGTGCCAGCAGCTTACTGTACCAGGACAGGGGACAACAGCCCCAGCATTTT.

The genes are TRBV13 and TRBJ2-7, with D possibly being TRBD2 (6 bases). CDR1 is PRHDT, CDR2 FYEKMQ, per germline (reference sequence). With 4 bases removed from V and 6 bases from J, the gap between germline ends came to 22 bases. CDR3 length: 16 residues. In nucleotides, the CDR3 is TGTGCCAGCAGCTCACATGTCGGGGGAGCCCCGGGCGAGCAGTACTTC. This gives the protein CASSSHVGGAPGEQYF.

This clone was observed a handful of times. The V and J genes are TRBV9 and TRBJ2-7; a weak D match, TRBD1 (6 bases). The CDR3 loop spans 15 amino acids. CDR1 is SGDLS and CDR2 is YYNGEE in the germline V gene. With 3 bases removed from V and 3 bases from J, the gap between germline ends came to 16 bases. For the CDR3, the DNA is TGTGCCAGCAGCGCAAGGGGGACATCAATCTACGAGCAGTACTTC. This sequence encodes CASSARGTSIYEQYF.

V usage is TRBV2 and J usage is TRBJ1-6; 8 bases agree with TRBD1. V shed 2 bases, J shed 5 bases, and the junction held 2 bases outside the gene matches. Germline-derived CDR1 and CDR2 are SNHLY and FYNNEI. There are 15 residues in the CDR3. The CDR3: CASSERTGNNSPLHF. The DNA for the CDR3 is TGTGCCAGCAGTGAAAGGACAGGGAATAATTCACCCCTCCACTTT.